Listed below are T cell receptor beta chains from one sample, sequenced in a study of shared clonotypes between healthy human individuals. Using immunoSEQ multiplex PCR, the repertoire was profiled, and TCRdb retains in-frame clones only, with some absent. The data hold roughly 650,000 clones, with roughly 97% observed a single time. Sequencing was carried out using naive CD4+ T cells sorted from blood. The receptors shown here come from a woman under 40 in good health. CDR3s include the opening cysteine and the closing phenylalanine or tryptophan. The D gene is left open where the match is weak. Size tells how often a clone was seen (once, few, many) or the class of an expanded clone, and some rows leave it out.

CDR3nt: TGTGCCAGCTCACGACCGGGGGCCCCGAGCTCCTACAATGAGCAGTTCTTC
CDR3aa: CASSRPGAPSSYNEQFF
v_gene: TRBV18
d_gene: -
abundance: -
j_gene: TRBJ2-1

CDR3nt: TGTGCCAGCGTTGGTGAGAGTAACTATGGCTACACCTTC
CDR3aa: CASVGESNYGYTF
v_gene: TRBV28
d_gene: -
abundance: -
j_gene: TRBJ1-2

CDR3nt: TGTGCCAGCAGCATACAATCCGTCTTAGAGCAGTACTTC
CDR3aa: CASSIQSVLEQYF
v_gene: TRBV11-2
d_gene: -
abundance: once
j_gene: TRBJ2-7

CDR3nt: TGTGCCAGCTCACCGAGGACAGTCGGGGAGCTGTTTTTT
CDR3aa: CASSPRTVGELFF
v_gene: TRBV18
d_gene: -
abundance: -
j_gene: TRBJ2-2

CDR3nt: TGTGCCATCAATCGAGATCCGATAGCGGGAGGGGGCTACAATGAGCAGTTCTTC
CDR3aa: CAINRDPIAGGGYNEQFF
v_gene: TRBV10-3
d_gene: TRBD2
abundance: -
j_gene: TRBJ2-1

CDR3nt: TGTGCCAGCAGCTCCCGAATTGGGGCTGACGACTACGAGCAGTACTTC
CDR3aa: CASSSRIGADDYEQYF
v_gene: TRBV7-9
d_gene: -
abundance: -
j_gene: TRBJ2-7

CDR3nt: TGTGCCAGCAGACTACAAGGGGTGCGCAATCAGCCCCAGCATTTT
CDR3aa: CASRLQGVRNQPQHF
v_gene: TRBV28
d_gene: -
abundance: once
j_gene: TRBJ1-5

CDR3nt: TGTGCCAGCTCATCAGGGGACAGCTCGCCGGGCTACGAGCAGTACTTC
CDR3aa: CASSSGDSSPGYEQYF
v_gene: TRBV18
d_gene: TRBD1
abundance: once
j_gene: TRBJ2-7

CDR3nt: TGTGCCAGCAGTTCTAGCGGGAGGGCCCCTAACAGCACAGATACGCAGTATTTT
CDR3aa: CASSSSGRAPNSTDTQYF
v_gene: TRBV27
d_gene: TRBD2
abundance: -
j_gene: TRBJ2-3

CDR3nt: TGCGCCAGCAGCCCGGGACAGATTGGCTACACCTTC
CDR3aa: CASSPGQIGYTF
v_gene: TRBV5-1
d_gene: TRBD1
abundance: -
j_gene: TRBJ1-2

CDR3nt: TGTGCCAGCAGTCCGACTCCTGTCTACGAGCAGTACTTC
CDR3aa: CASSPTPVYEQYF
v_gene: TRBV28
d_gene: -
abundance: -
j_gene: TRBJ2-7

CDR3nt: TGTGCCTGGAGTTTTTTCCGGACAGCCTGGTCTTACAATGAGCAGTTCTTC
CDR3aa: CAWSFFRTAWSYNEQFF
v_gene: TRBV30
d_gene: -
abundance: -
j_gene: TRBJ2-1

CDR3nt: TGTGCCAGCAGCTTAAATGGCAACTCCTACGAGCAGTACTTC
CDR3aa: CASSLNGNSYEQYF
v_gene: TRBV7-3
d_gene: -
abundance: once
j_gene: TRBJ2-7

CDR3nt: TGTGCCTGGAGCCCCCCGGTGAGAAGCACAGATACGCAGTATTTT
CDR3aa: CAWSPPVRSTDTQYF
v_gene: TRBV30
d_gene: -
abundance: -
j_gene: TRBJ2-3

CDR3nt: TGTGCCAGCAGCGCGGGACTTTTCAGCTCCTACGAGCAGTACTTC
CDR3aa: CASSAGLFSSYEQYF
v_gene: TRBV11-2
d_gene: -
abundance: -
j_gene: TRBJ2-7

CDR3nt: TGTGCCAGCAGCCGGACTAGCGGAGGCGAGCAGTACTTC
CDR3aa: CASSRTSGGEQYF
v_gene: TRBV7-2
d_gene: TRBD2
abundance: -
j_gene: TRBJ2-7

CDR3nt: TGTGCCAGCAGCTTGGACGGGCCCGCTAGCACAGATACGCAGTATTTT
CDR3aa: CASSLDGPASTDTQYF
v_gene: TRBV11-2
d_gene: -
abundance: -
j_gene: TRBJ2-3

CDR3nt: TGCGCCAGCAGCCAAGACCGGGGAAGCTCCTATAATTCACCCCTCCACTTT
CDR3aa: CASSQDRGSSYNSPLHF
v_gene: TRBV4-1
d_gene: -
abundance: -
j_gene: TRBJ1-6

CDR3nt: TGTGCCAGCAGTCAAGAGGGGCCCAATGAGCAGTTCTTC
CDR3aa: CASSQEGPNEQFF
v_gene: TRBV5-8
d_gene: -
abundance: -
j_gene: TRBJ2-1

CDR3nt: TGTGCCAGCAGTTTAACAACAAGGGACTACCCAGTGCCCTACGAGCAGTACTTC
CDR3aa: CASSLTTRDYPVPYEQYF
v_gene: TRBV27
d_gene: TRBD2
abundance: -
j_gene: TRBJ2-7

CDR3nt: TGTGCCAGTAGTACCCTAGCGGGAGGGCCGTACGAGCAGTACTTC
CDR3aa: CASSTLAGGPYEQYF
v_gene: TRBV19
d_gene: TRBD2
abundance: -
j_gene: TRBJ2-7

CDR3nt: TGTGCCTGGAGGGGGGGCAAGGGGACCTACAATGAGCAGTTCTTC
CDR3aa: CAWRGGKGTYNEQFF
v_gene: TRBV30
d_gene: -
abundance: once
j_gene: TRBJ2-1

CDR3nt: TGTGCCAGCAGCTCCGTCCCCGGAAACACCATATATTTT
CDR3aa: CASSSVPGNTIYF
v_gene: TRBV7-9
d_gene: -
abundance: few
j_gene: TRBJ1-3

CDR3nt: TGCGCCAGCAGCCAAGGAATTCGAGGGACGGGACCTTGGGAGCAGTACTTC
CDR3aa: CASSQGIRGTGPWEQYF
v_gene: TRBV4-1
d_gene: -
abundance: -
j_gene: TRBJ2-7